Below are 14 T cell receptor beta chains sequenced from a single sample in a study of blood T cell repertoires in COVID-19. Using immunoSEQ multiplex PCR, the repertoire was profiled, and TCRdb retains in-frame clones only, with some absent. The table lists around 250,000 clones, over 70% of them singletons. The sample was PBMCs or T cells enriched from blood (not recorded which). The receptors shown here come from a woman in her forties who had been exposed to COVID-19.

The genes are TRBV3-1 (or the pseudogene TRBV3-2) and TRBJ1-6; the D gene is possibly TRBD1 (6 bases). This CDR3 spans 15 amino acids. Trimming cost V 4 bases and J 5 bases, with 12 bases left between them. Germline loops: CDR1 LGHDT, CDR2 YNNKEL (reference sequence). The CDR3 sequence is CASSPRGADNSPLHF. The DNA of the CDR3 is TGTGCCAGCAGCCCCCGGGGGGCGGATAATTCACCCCTCCACTTT.

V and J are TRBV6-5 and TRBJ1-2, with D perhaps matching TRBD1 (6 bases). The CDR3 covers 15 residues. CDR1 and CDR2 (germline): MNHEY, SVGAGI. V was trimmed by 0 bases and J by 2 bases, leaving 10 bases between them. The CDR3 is CASSYSGQLNYGYTF. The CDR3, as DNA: TGTGCCAGCAGTTACTCGGGACAATTAAACTATGGCTACACCTTC.

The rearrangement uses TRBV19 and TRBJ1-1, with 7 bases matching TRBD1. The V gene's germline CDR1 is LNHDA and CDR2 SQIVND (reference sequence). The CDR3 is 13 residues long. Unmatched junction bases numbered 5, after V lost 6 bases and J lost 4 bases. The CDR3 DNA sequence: TGTGCCAGTAGGACCGACAGGGTCACTGAAGCTTTCTTT. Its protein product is CASRTDRVTEAFF.

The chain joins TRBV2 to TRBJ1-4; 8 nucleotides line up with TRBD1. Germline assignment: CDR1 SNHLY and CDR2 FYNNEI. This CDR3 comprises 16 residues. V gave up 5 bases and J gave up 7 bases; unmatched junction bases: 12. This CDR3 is CASSYRWGRGPEKLFF. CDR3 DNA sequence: TGTGCCAGCAGTTACAGGTGGGGCAGGGGGCCTGAAAAACTGTTTTTT.

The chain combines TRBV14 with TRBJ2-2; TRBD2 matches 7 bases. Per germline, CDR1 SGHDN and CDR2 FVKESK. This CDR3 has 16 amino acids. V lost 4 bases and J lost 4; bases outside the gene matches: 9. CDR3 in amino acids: CASSPLLAFPTGELFF. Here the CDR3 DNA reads TGTGCCAGCAGCCCCCTACTAGCGTTCCCCACCGGGGAGCTGTTTTTT.

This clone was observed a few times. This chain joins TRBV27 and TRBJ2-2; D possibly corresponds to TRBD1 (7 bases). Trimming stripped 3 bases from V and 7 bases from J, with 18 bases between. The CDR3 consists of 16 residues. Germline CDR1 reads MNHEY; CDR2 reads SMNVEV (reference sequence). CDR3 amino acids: CASSFVPGGGGGELFF. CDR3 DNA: TGTGCCAGCAGTTTTGTGCCAGGGGGAGGAGGCGGGGAGCTGTTTTTT.

CDR3 loop: CASTPGGSKSSDTQYF. In nucleotides, the CDR3 is TGTGCCAGTACACCAGGGGGCTCAAAATCCTCCGATACGCAGTATTTT. The chain joins TRBV19 to TRBJ2-3; 8 bases agree with TRBD1. There are 16 residues in the CDR3. Looked up from germline, CDR1 is LNHDA and CDR2 is SQIVND (reference sequence). J was trimmed by 6 bases and V by 7 bases; bases with no gene match: 15.

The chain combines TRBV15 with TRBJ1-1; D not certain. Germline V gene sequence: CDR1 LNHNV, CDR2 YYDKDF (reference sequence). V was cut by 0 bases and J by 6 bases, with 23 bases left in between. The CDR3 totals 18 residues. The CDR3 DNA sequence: TGTGCCACCAGCAGAGATCGGGAGGCAGGACTACGCTCCCCTGAAGCTTTCTTT. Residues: CATSRDREAGLRSPEAFF.

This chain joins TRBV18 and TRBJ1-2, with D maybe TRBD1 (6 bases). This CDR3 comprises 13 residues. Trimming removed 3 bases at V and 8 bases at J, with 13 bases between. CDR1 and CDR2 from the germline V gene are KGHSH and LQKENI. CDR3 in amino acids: CASSPTDRQGYTF. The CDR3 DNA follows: TGTGCCAGCTCACCCACGGACAGACAGGGCTACACCTTC.

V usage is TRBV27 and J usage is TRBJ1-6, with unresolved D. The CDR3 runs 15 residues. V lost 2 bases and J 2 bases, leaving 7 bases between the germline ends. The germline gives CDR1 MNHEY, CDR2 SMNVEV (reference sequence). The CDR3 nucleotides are TGTGCCAGCAGTTTAGCGGTTACCTATAATTCACCCCTCCACTTT. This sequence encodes CASSLAVTYNSPLHF.

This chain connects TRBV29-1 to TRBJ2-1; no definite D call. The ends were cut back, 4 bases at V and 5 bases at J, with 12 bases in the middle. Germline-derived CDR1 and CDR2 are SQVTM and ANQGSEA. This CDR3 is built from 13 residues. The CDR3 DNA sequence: TGCAGCGTTGTAGGCAGGATGAACAATGAGCAGTTCTTC. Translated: CSVVGRMNNEQFF.

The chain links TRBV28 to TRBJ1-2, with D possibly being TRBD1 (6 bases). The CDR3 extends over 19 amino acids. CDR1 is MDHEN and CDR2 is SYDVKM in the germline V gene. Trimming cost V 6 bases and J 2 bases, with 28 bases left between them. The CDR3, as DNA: TGTGCCAGCAGCATGGTGTACCTTCGGGGGGGCAGGGGAAACTATGGCTACACCTTC. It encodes CASSMVYLRGGRGNYGYTF.

The CDR3 sequence is CASSSSPGNTIYF. In nucleotides, the CDR3 is TGTGCCAGCAGCTCCAGTCCTGGAAACACCATATATTTT. This rearrangement joins TRBV11-2 to TRBJ1-3; D unclear. The germline V and J ends were trimmed by 4 bases and 2 bases, with 6 bases remaining between them. CDR1 SGHAT and CDR2 FQNNGV come from the germline V gene. The CDR3 contains 13 residues.

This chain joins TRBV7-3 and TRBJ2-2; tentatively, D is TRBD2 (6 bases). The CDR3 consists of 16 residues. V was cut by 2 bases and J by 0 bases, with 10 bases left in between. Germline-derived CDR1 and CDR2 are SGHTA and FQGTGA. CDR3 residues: CASSLYGGTNTGELFF. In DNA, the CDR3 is TGTGCCAGCAGCTTATATGGCGGGACGAACACCGGGGAGCTGTTTTTT.